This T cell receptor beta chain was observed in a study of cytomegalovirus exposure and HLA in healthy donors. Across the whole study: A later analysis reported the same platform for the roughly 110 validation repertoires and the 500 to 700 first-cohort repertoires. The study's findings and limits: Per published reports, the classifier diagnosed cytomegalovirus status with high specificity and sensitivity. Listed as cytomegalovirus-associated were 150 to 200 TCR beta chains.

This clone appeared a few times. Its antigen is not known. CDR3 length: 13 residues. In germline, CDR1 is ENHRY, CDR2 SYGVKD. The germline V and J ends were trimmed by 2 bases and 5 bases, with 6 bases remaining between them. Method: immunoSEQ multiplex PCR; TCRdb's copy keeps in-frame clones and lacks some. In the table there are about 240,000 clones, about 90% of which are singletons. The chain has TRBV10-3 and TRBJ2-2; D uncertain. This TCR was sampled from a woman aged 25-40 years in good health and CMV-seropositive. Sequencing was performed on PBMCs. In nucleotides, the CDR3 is TGTGCCATCAGTGAGCTCCAGACCGGGGAGCTGTTTTTT. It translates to CAISELQTGELFF.